This T cell receptor (beta chain) was identified in a study of CD8 T cells in ankylosing spondylitis. General study findings and limits: Ankylosing spondylitis blood appeared to be characterized by a TCR beta motif of 8 or 9 highly homologous variants. Disease-associated clones were CD8+ and fairly uncommon in peripheral blood.

This clonotype was detected a few times. Antigen: not known. With 4 bases clipped from V and 5 bases from J, the junction kept 6 bases outside the gene matches. The germline V gene encodes CDR1 SGHRS and CDR2 YFSETQ. The CDR3 runs 14 residues. Quantitative barcoded 5'-RACE was used to prepare TCR beta libraries. Using its own MiXCR run on the 5' RACE reads, TCRdb lists one record per CDR3 protein. The sample gives 150,000 to 200,000 distinct CDR3 sequences, about a sixth of which show up once; 7.8% is in the top ten. Material: blood, either unsorted or a sorted T cell fraction (not recorded which). The J gene is TRBJ1-5, the V gene TRBV5-1; 7 nucleotides align to TRBD1. This receptor was taken from a male donor with ankylosing spondylitis or in good health (not recorded which). The CDR3 DNA follows: TGCGCCAGCAGCGCGGGACAGCCTCATCAGCCCCAGCATTTT. It specifies CASSAGQPHQPQHF.